This record covers a single T cell receptor (beta chain). This record comes from a study of shared clonotypes between healthy human individuals. Germline V lookup: CDR1 SGHTA, CDR2 FQGTGA. The CDR3 spans 12 residues. V dropped 2 bases and J dropped 6 bases, with 5 bases sitting between them. Original processing methods: Because ImmunoSEQ provided only junction sequences with no quality scores, the filtering differed. TCRdb's copy holds only in-frame clones and misses some; the assay was immunoSEQ multiplex PCR. The D gene and trimming were derived from the DNA, and the V and J assignments and clone size from that table. The top ten clones hold about 0.13% of a sample with about 2 million clones, 95% of them seen once.

Specimen: naive CD4+ T cells sorted from blood. Subset reported: CD45RA+ positively selected. The clonotype comes from a young man in good health. The V gene is TRBV7-3, the J gene TRBJ2-1; D is unclear. The CDR3 spells CASSLDFNEQFF. The DNA for the CDR3 is TGTGCCAGCAGCTTAGACTTCAATGAGCAGTTCTTC. The entire variable domain, with the rest obtained from reference TRBV7-3 and TRBJ2-1, is as follows: GAGVSQTPSNKVTEKGKYVELRCDPISGHTALYWYRQSLGQGPEFLIYFQGTGAADDSGLPNDRFFAVRPEGSVSTLKIQRTERGDSAVYLCASSLDFNEQFFGPGTRLTVL.